Listed here are 23 T cell receptor beta chains from one sample, sequenced in a study of long-term antiretroviral therapy in people with HIV. The run of the v3.0 immunoSEQ assay was at survey level. Some clones are missing from TCRdb's copy, which holds only in-frame ones; the method was immunoSEQ multiplex PCR. The data contain tens of thousands of clones, approximately 87% of them seen just once; the ten biggest clones take up about 4%. The source material was unsorted PBMCs, sampled 1.2 years after starting antiretroviral therapy. All receptors derive from a woman between 50 and 59 years old with HIV.

The chain is built from TRBV19 and TRBJ1-1; D is perhaps TRBD1 (6 bases). V shed 2 bases and J shed 1 base, with 11 bases lying between them. The CDR3 is 15 residues long. Germline CDR1 LNHDA, CDR2 SQIVND (reference sequence). The CDR3 nucleotides are TGTGCCAGTAGTATACCCGGACAGCGGAACACTGAAGCTTTCTTT. It specifies CASSIPGQRNTEAFF.

The CDR3 DNA reads as TGTGCTAGTGGTTTGGACCTGCCCGAGCAGTACTTC. Protein product: CASGLDLPEQYF. The V and J genes are TRBV12-5 and TRBJ2-7, with unresolved D. Trimming shortened V by 1 base and J by 6 bases, and 7 bases separated the two germline ends. Per germline, CDR1 LGHNT and CDR2 FRNRAP. The CDR3 runs to 12 residues.

The chain recombines TRBV19 with TRBJ2-7, with 9 bases fitting TRBD1. The CDR3 totals 15 residues. CDR1 is LNHDA and CDR2 is SQIVND in the germline V gene (reference sequence). V was clipped by 4 bases and J by 7 bases; unmatched bases: 11. The CDR3 DNA follows: TGTGCCAGTAGTAGGTCGGGACAGGGTTCGGTTGAGCAGTACTTC. This codes for CASSRSGQGSVEQYF.

This chain joins TRBV19 and TRBJ2-5, with TRBD2 identical over 10 bases. This CDR3 has 15 residues. The germline V gene encodes CDR1 LNHDA and CDR2 SQIVND (reference sequence). J lost 2 bases, V lost 3 bases, and 3 bases had no gene match. The CDR3: CASSITSGEQETQYF. DNA of the CDR3: TGTGCCAGTAGTATCACTAGCGGGGAACAAGAGACCCAGTACTTC.

This chain uses TRBV29-1 with TRBJ2-7; 10 bases match TRBD2. V shed 3 bases and J 0 bases; nucleotides not matched to a gene: 2. This CDR3 contains 14 residues. Per germline, CDR1 SQVTM and CDR2 ANQGSEA. CDR3 loop: CSVDRTSGSYEQYF. CDR3 nucleotide sequence: TGCAGCGTTGACAGGACTAGCGGCTCCTACGAGCAGTACTTC.

The chain couples TRBV7-3 to TRBJ2-1; D is tentatively TRBD1 or TRBD2 (5 bases each). The CDR3 is made up of 14 amino acids. V lost 1 base to trimming and J lost 7 bases, with 11 bases between them. Germline loops: CDR1 SGHTA, CDR2 FQGTGA. For the CDR3, the DNA is TGTGCCAGCAGCTTAAGTCTTGGGGGTAATGAGCAGTTCTTC. Amino acid sequence: CASSLSLGGNEQFF.

The V and J genes are TRBV2 and TRBJ1-2; 7 bases are shared with TRBD1. CDR3 length: 14 residues. Germline loops: CDR1 SNHLY, CDR2 FYNNEI. Trimming took 2 bases from V and 8 from J; bases not matched to a gene: 8. The CDR3 region is CASSESGGEGGYTF. For the CDR3, the DNA is TGTGCCAGCAGTGAATCAGGGGGGGAAGGCGGCTACACCTTC.

CDR3 region: CASSLSGRFSEMNTEAFF. The CDR3 DNA follows: TGTGCCAGCAGCCTGTCCGGGAGGTTTAGTGAAATGAACACTGAAGCTTTCTTT. This chain joins TRBV21-1 and TRBJ1-1. TRBV21-1 is given as a pseudogene. The CDR3 sequence is 18 residues long.

The chain has TRBV7-9 and TRBJ1-5, with 12 positions matching TRBD1. V dropped 3 bases and J dropped 4; count of bases not matched to a gene: 1. The germline V gene has CDR1 SEHNR and CDR2 FQNEAQ (reference sequence). This CDR3 is built from 15 residues. CDR3 amino acids: CASSLGQGANQPQHF. In DNA form, the CDR3 reads TGTGCCAGCAGCTTGGGACAGGGGGCAAATCAGCCCCAGCATTTT.

The chain uses TRBV10-3 and TRBJ1-2; weak D call: TRBD1 (5 bases). Trimming took off 3 bases at V and 2 bases at J, with 10 bases between the two ends. CDR3 length: 14 residues. Germline CDR1 and CDR2: ENHRY and SYGVKD. The CDR3 loop reads CAISDGGGNYGYTF. CDR3 DNA sequence: TGTGCCATCAGTGATGGCGGGGGGAACTATGGCTACACCTTC.

This clone was counted a few times. The chain links TRBV5-4 to TRBJ2-7; the D gene is possibly TRBD1 (6 bases). Germline V lookup: CDR1 SGHNT, CDR2 YYREEE (reference sequence). The CDR3 totals 14 residues. V was pared by 0 bases and J by 1 base, with 8 bases between. This chain's CDR3 is CASSLGRGSYEQYF. In DNA, the CDR3 is TGTGCCAGCAGCTTGGGCAGGGGATCCTACGAGCAGTACTTC.

The chain links TRBV18 to TRBJ1-4; 8 nucleotides line up with TRBD1. The CDR3 contains 14 residues. The junction had 2 bases not matched to a gene; V was cut back by 4 bases and J by 4 bases. Germline V CDR1 and CDR2: KGHSH, LQKENI. Written as DNA, the CDR3 is TGTGCCAGCTCACGCGGACAGGGTAATGAAAAACTGTTTTTT. Its translation is CASSRGQGNEKLFF.

This chain joins TRBV9 and TRBJ2-1; 13 bases fit TRBD2. The V gene's germline CDR1 is SGDLS and CDR2 YYNGEE. V shed 7 bases and J 10 bases; nucleotides not matched to a gene: 8. This CDR3 is built from 14 residues. The CDR3 sequence: CASSTSGGIVEQFF. The DNA of the CDR3 is TGTGCCAGCTCGACTAGCGGGGGGATAGTGGAGCAGTTCTTC.

The chain recombines TRBV5-1 with TRBJ1-6; D might be TRBD1 (5 bases). Looked up from germline, CDR1 is SGHRS and CDR2 is YFSETQ. The CDR3 contains 17 residues. Trimming took off 0 bases at V and 7 bases at J, with 17 bases between the two ends. The CDR3 here is CASSLGGNTDRNSPLHF. The CDR3 nucleotides are TGCGCCAGCAGCTTGGGGGGGAACACAGACCGCAATTCACCCCTCCACTTT.

The chain employs TRBV5-1 and TRBJ2-1; maybe TRBD1 (6 bases). V was trimmed by 0 bases and J by 0 bases, leaving 10 bases between them. This CDR3 comprises 16 residues. Germline CDR1 is SGHRS and CDR2 is YFSETQ. The CDR3 bases are TGCGCCAGCAGCTTGGAGTCGGACAGCTCCTACAATGAGCAGTTCTTC. This translates into CASSLESDSSYNEQFF.

This clone was observed once. This chain joins TRBV4-1 and TRBJ2-3; 8 bases are shared with TRBD2. The CDR3 is 19 amino acids. With V trimmed by 0 bases and J by 2 bases, 13 bases remained unmatched. Germline V gene data show CDR1 as MGHRA and CDR2 as YSYEKL. The CDR3 loop is CASSQDPGRRGAFTDTQYF. CDR3 nucleotides: TGCGCCAGCAGCCAAGATCCCGGGCGGCGGGGGGCCTTCACAGATACGCAGTATTTT.

This chain uses TRBV11-1 with TRBJ2-7; 7 bases fit TRBD1. The J segment lost 3 bases and the V segment lost 4 bases, leaving 9 bases of the junction unmatched. The CDR3 is made up of 15 amino acids. Germline assignment: CDR1 SGHAT and CDR2 FQDESV (reference sequence). CDR3: CASSSGQALLYEQYF. The CDR3 DNA is TGTGCCAGCAGCTCAGGACAGGCCCTTCTCTACGAGCAGTACTTC.

The V gene is TRBV10-3, the J gene TRBJ2-1; 8 bases map to TRBD1. CDR3 length equals 13 residues. V gave up 6 bases and J gave up 10 bases; unmatched junction bases: 8. The germline gives CDR1 ENHRY, CDR2 SYGVKD. CDR3 residues: CAISKTGDGEQFF. CDR3 DNA sequence: TGTGCCATCAGCAAGACAGGGGATGGGGAGCAGTTCTTC.

The genes are TRBV5-4 and TRBJ1-6; D remains unclear. The CDR3 length is 15 residues. V gave up 0 bases and J gave up 2 bases, with 6 bases separating them. Germline V gene sequence: CDR1 SGHNT, CDR2 YYREEE (reference sequence). CDR3 in amino acids: CASSLGAAYNSPLHF. The CDR3 region has the DNA TGTGCCAGCAGCTTGGGGGCAGCCTATAATTCACCCCTCCACTTT. Full variable domain (remainder filled in from reference TRBV5-4 and TRBJ1-6): ETGVTQSPTHLIKTRGQQVTLRCSSQSGHNTVSWYQQALGQGPQFIFQYYREEENGRGNFPPRFSGLQFPNYSSELNVNALELDDSALYLCASSLGAAYNSPLHFGNGTRLTVT.

The genes are TRBV19 and TRBJ1-5, with D perhaps matching TRBD1 (5 bases). CDR3 size: 14 residues. The V and J ends lost 7 bases and 4 bases respectively, with 14 bases between them. Germline CDR1 LNHDA, CDR2 SQIVND (reference sequence). In DNA, the CDR3 is TGTGCCAGTAACGGCCAGGGTGGAAATCAGCCCCAGCATTTT. Amino acids: CASNGQGGNQPQHF.

V and J are TRBV5-4 and TRBJ2-7, with 9 nucleotides matching TRBD1. This CDR3 is 14 amino acids long. The junction had 5 bases not matched to a gene; V was cut back by 5 bases and J by 2 bases. Germline CDR1 and CDR2: SGHNT and YYREEE (reference sequence). Here the CDR3 DNA reads TGTGCCAGCAGGTTGACAGGGGGGGCCTACGAGCAGTACTTC. Protein product: CASRLTGGAYEQYF.

The rearrangement joins TRBV29-1 to TRBJ2-1, with 9 bases matching TRBD2. The junction had 6 bases not matched to a gene; V was cut back by 4 bases and J by 2 bases. CDR1 and CDR2 from the germline V gene are SQVTM and ANQGSEA. The CDR3 sequence is 15 residues long. As DNA, the CDR3 is TGCAGCGTTGGGGCCGGCGGGGGGGCCTACAATGAGCAGTTCTTC. It is translated as CSVGAGGGAYNEQFF.

The chain is built from TRBV7-3 and TRBJ2-3; D possibly corresponds to TRBD1 (6 bases). The CDR3 contains 16 residues. In germline, CDR1 is SGHTA, CDR2 FQGTGA. V was shortened by 3 bases and J by 2 bases, with 15 bases between the two germline ends. The CDR3: CASSLGARQSTDTQYF. The DNA for the CDR3 is TGTGCCAGCAGCTTGGGGGCCCGACAGTCCACAGATACGCAGTATTTT.